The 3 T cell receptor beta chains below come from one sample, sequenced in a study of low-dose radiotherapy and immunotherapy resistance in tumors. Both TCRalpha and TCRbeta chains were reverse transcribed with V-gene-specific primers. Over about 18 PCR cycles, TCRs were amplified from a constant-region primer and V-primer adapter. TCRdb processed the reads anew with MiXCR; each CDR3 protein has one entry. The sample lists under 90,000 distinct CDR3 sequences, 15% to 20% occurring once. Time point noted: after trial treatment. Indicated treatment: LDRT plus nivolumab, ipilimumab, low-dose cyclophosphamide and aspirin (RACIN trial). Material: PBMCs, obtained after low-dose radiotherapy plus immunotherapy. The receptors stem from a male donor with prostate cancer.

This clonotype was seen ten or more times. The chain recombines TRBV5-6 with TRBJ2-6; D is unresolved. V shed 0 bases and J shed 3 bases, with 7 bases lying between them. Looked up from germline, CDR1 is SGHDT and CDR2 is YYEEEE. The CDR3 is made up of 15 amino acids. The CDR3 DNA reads TGTGCCAGCAGCTTGGATGGTGGTGGGGCCAACGTCCTGACTTTC. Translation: CASSLDGGGANVLTF. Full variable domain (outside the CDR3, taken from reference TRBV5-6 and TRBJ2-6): DAGVTQSPTHLIKTRGQQVTLRCSPKSGHDTVSWYQQALGQGPQFIFQYYEEEERQRGNFPDRFSGHQFPNYSSELNVNALLLGDSALYLCASSLDGGGANVLTFGAGSRLTVL.

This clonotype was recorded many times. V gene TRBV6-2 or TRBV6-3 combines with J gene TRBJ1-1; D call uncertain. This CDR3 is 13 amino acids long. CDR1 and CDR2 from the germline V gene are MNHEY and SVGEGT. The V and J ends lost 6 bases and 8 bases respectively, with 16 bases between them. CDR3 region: CASRRTSSGEAFF. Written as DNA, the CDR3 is TGTGCCAGCAGACGGACGTCTTCTGGGGAAGCTTTCTTT.

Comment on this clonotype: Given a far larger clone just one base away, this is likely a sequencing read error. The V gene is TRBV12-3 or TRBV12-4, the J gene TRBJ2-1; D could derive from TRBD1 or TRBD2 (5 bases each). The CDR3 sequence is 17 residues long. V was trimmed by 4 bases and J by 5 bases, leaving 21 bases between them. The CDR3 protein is CASSYRTPGRLNNEQFF. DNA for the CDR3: TGTGCCAGCAGTTACAGGACCCCGGGGAGATTGAACAATGAGCAGTTCTTC.